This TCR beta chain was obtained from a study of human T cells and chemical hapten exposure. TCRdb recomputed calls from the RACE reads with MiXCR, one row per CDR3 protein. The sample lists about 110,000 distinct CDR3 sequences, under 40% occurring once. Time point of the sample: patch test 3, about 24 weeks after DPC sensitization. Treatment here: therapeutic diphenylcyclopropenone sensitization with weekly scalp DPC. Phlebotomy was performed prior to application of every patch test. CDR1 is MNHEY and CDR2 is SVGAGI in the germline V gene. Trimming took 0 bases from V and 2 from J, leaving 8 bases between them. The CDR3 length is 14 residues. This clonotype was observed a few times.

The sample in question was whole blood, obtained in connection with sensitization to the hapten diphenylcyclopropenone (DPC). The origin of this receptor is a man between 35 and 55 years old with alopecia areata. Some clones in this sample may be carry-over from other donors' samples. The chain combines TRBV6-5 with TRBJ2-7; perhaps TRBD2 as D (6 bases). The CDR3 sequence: CASSYSERAYEQYV. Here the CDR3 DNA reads TGTGCCAGCAGTTACTCCGAGCGGGCCTACGAGCAGTACGTC.